The 23 T cell receptor beta chains below were found in one sample sequenced in a study of cytomegalovirus exposure and HLA in healthy donors. Amplification used 60 Vbeta primers and 13 Jbeta primers. The protocol was immunoSEQ multiplex PCR, while the TCRdb copy is restricted to in-frame clones and leaves out a portion. The sample includes around 200,000 clones, around three quarters seen only once; the top ten take 4.4%. What was sequenced was PBMCs. The receptors shown here come from a woman younger than 45 in good health and CMV-seropositive.

The chain has TRBV6-6 and TRBJ2-3; D is uncertain. The germline gives CDR1 MNHNY, CDR2 SVGAGI (reference sequence). This CDR3 spans 15 amino acids. With 0 bases removed from V and 1 base from J, the gap between germline ends came to 8 bases. Here the CDR3 DNA reads TGTGCCAGCAGTTACTCGAGACTCCGCACAGATACGCAGTATTTT. Translated: CASSYSRLRTDTQYF.

This chain joins TRBV9 and TRBJ1-2, with D uncertain. Trimming removed 0 bases at V and 4 bases at J, with 16 bases between. The CDR3 contains 16 residues. The germline gives CDR1 SGDLS, CDR2 YYNGEE. The CDR3 loop reads CASSVGTDGVVYGYTF. The CDR3 DNA reads as TGTGCCAGCAGCGTAGGAACGGACGGGGTGGTCTATGGCTACACCTTC.

J is TRBJ1-4 and V is TRBV11-2, with D uncertain. CDR1 is SGHAT, CDR2 FQNNGV, per germline. The V end was cut by 4 bases, the J end by 8 bases, with 20 bases between. The CDR3 totals 16 residues. Here the CDR3 DNA reads TGTGCCAGCAGCTCATGGGCGACTGGGGTAGCGGAAAAACTGTTTTTT. It codes for CASSSWATGVAEKLFF. The full variable domain, completed using reference TRBV11-2 and TRBJ1-4, is EAGVAQSPRYKIIEKRQSVAFWCNPISGHATLYWYQQILGQGPKLLIQFQNNGVVDDSQLPKDRFSAERLKGVDSTLKIQPAKLEDSAVYLCASSSWATGVAEKLFFGSGTQLSVL.

This chain uses TRBV5-8 with TRBJ2-1; D call uncertain. V lost 0 bases to trimming and J lost 3 bases, with 10 bases between them. CDR1 and CDR2 (germline): SGHTS, YDEGEE. The CDR3 sequence is 15 residues long. CDR3 nucleotide sequence: TGTGCCAGCAGCTTGGCGGTAGCCCGCTACAATGAGCAGTTCTTC. Its protein is CASSLAVARYNEQFF.

The V and J genes are TRBV6-5 and TRBJ2-2; 9 bases are a match to TRBD2. This CDR3 is 16 amino acids long. The germline gives CDR1 MNHEY, CDR2 SVGAGI. The ends lost 0 bases at V and 6 bases at J; junction bases unmatched: 5. The CDR3 is CASSYSRAGGSGELFF. The CDR3 DNA sequence: TGTGCCAGCAGTTACTCGAGAGCGGGGGGCTCCGGGGAGCTGTTTTTT.

V and J are TRBV5-6 and TRBJ1-2; D perhaps matches TRBD1 (6 bases). Trimming shortened V by 1 base and J by 4 bases, and 14 bases separated the two germline ends. The CDR3 is 15 amino acids. Germline V gene sequence: CDR1 SGHDT, CDR2 YYEEEE. Here the CDR3 DNA reads TGTGCCAGCAGCTTGTTGGGACAAAATGTCTATGGCTACACCTTC. The encoded protein is CASSLLGQNVYGYTF.

V gene TRBV4-3 combines with J gene TRBJ1-4; 7 bases map to TRBD1. Germline-derived CDR1 and CDR2 are LGHNA and YSLEER. This CDR3 spans 16 amino acids. The J segment lost 5 bases and the V segment lost 2 bases, leaving 8 bases of the junction unmatched. CDR3 nucleotides: TGCGCCAGCAGCCAACAACAGGGGCGCTCAAATGAAAAACTGTTTTTT. This encodes CASSQQQGRSNEKLFF.

This CDR3 reads CSARTGTTAFF. CDR3 sequence (DNA): TGCAGTGCTAGAACAGGGACGACAGCTTTCTTT. This rearrangement joins TRBV20-1 to TRBJ1-1, with a tentative D call TRBD1 (6 bases). The germline V and J ends were trimmed by 2 bases and 10 bases, with 11 bases remaining between them. Germline V CDR1 and CDR2: DFQATT, SNEGSKA (reference sequence). The CDR3 consists of 11 residues.

CDR3 DNA: TGTGCCAGCAGCCAAGGGACTGCTTGGACACCCCTCCACTTT. This codes for CASSQGTAWTPLHF. V gene TRBV4-2 combines with J gene TRBJ1-6; D remains ambiguous. CDR3 size: 14 residues. Trimming pared 1 base from V and 11 bases from J, leaving 12 bases between. Germline V gene lookup returns CDR1 LGHNA and CDR2 YNFKEQ.

The chain couples TRBV7-8 to TRBJ1-1; perhaps TRBD1 as D (5 bases). The CDR3 contains 12 residues. V lost 5 bases and J lost 10, with 14 bases in between. Germline V gives CDR1 SGHVS, CDR2 FQNEAQ. The CDR3 region is CASSARAQGAFF. The DNA for the CDR3 is TGTGCCAGCAGCGCCAGGGCGCAGGGAGCTTTCTTT.

This clone was picked up a small number of times. This chain connects TRBV7-9 to TRBJ1-1; D may be TRBD1 (5 bases). Trimming cost V 1 base and J 8 bases, with 5 bases left between them. The CDR3 consists of 11 residues. CDR1 SEHNR and CDR2 FQNEAQ come from the germline V gene (reference sequence). CDR3 bases: TGTGCCAGCAGCTTAGGGACAGAAGCTTTCTTT. It encodes CASSLGTEAFF.

This clone was seen just once. The J gene is TRBJ2-7, the V gene TRBV9; D gene unclear. CDR3 length: 16 amino acids. The V and J ends lost 4 bases and 2 bases respectively, with 19 bases between them. In germline, CDR1 is SGDLS, CDR2 YYNGEE. This chain's CDR3 is CASSRSPSGSTYEQYF. The CDR3 DNA follows: TGTGCCAGCAGCAGATCCCCTAGTGGTTCCACCTACGAGCAGTACTTC.

This clone has just a few counts. V usage is TRBV5-1 and J usage is TRBJ2-2; perhaps TRBD1 as D (5 bases). CDR1 is SGHRS, CDR2 YFSETQ, per germline. The CDR3 length is 14 residues. With 3 bases removed from V and 1 base from J, the gap between germline ends came to 7 bases. The CDR3 sequence: CASSSGQNTGELFF. CDR3 nucleotide sequence: TGCGCCAGCAGCTCCGGACAGAACACCGGGGAGCTGTTTTTT. The variable domain in full, with the rest retrieved from reference TRBV5-1 and TRBJ2-2, is KAGVTQTPRYLIKTRGQQVTLSCSPISGHRSVSWYQQTPGQGLQFLFEYFSETQRNKGNFPGRFSGRQFSNSRSEMNVSTLELGDSALYLCASSSGQNTGELFFGEGSRLTVL.

The CDR3 nucleotides read TGTGCCAGCAGCCAACGGAGACGGCAAAAACTGTTTTTT. It yields the protein CASSQRRRQKLFF. The V gene is TRBV14, the J gene TRBJ1-4; D unresolved. Germline V gene sequence: CDR1 SGHDN, CDR2 FVKESK. The CDR3 totals 13 residues. Trimming cost V 2 bases and J 9 bases, with 10 bases left between them. Together with reference TRBV14 and TRBJ1-4, the CDR3 gives the full variable domain: EAGVTQFPSHSVIEKGQTVTLRCDPISGHDNLYWYRRVMGKEIKFLLHFVKESKQDESGMPNNRFLAERTGGTYSTLKVQPAELEDSGVYFCASSQRRRQKLFFGSGTQLSVL.

This clone occurred a few times. The chain couples TRBV5-1 to TRBJ2-1; tentatively, D is TRBD1 (6 bases). V was pared by 3 bases and J by 3 bases, with 7 bases between. The germline V gene encodes CDR1 SGHRS and CDR2 YFSETQ. The CDR3 runs to 13 residues. CDR3 protein: CASSSDSYNEQFF. The CDR3 DNA sequence: TGCGCCAGCAGCTCGGACAGCTACAATGAGCAGTTCTTC. The whole variable domain, remainder taken from reference TRBV5-1 and TRBJ2-1, is KAGVTQTPRYLIKTRGQQVTLSCSPISGHRSVSWYQQTPGQGLQFLFEYFSETQRNKGNFPGRFSGRQFSNSRSEMNVSTLELGDSALYLCASSSDSYNEQFFGPGTRLTVL.

The rearrangement joins TRBV4-1 to TRBJ2-7; 11 nucleotides agree with TRBD2. The CDR3 length is 14 residues. Germline-derived CDR1 and CDR2 are MGHRA and YSYEKL. The trim removed 5 bases at V and 3 bases at J, leaving 3 bases unmatched. CDR3 in DNA: TGCGCCAGCAGCACTACTAGCGGGGGCTACGAGCAGTACTTC. As protein: CASSTTSGGYEQYF.

The chain joins TRBV5-4 to TRBJ2-2, with 11 bases aligning to TRBD2. The CDR3 consists of 18 residues. Trimming at V came to 4 bases and at J to 6 bases, leaving 14 bases not matched to a gene. Germline CDR1 reads SGHNT; CDR2 reads YYREEE (reference sequence). CDR3 coding DNA: TGTGCCAGCAGCGTATCACTAGCGGGGGCCTTCGCAGCCGGGGAGCTGTTTTTT. It specifies CASSVSLAGAFAAGELFF.

The gene calls are TRBV30 and TRBJ1-1, with 8 nucleotides matching TRBD1. V was pared by 5 bases and J by 1 base, with 3 bases of the junction left unmatched. Per germline, CDR1 GTSNPN and CDR2 SVGIG (reference sequence). This CDR3 region has 13 residues. The CDR3 bases are TGTGCCTGGGACAGGGGAGAGAACACTGAAGCTTTCTTT. Protein product: CAWDRGENTEAFF.

The chain couples TRBV4-1 to TRBJ2-1; 7 nucleotides match TRBD1. The germline V gene encodes CDR1 MGHRA and CDR2 YSYEKL. This CDR3 spans 18 amino acids. Trimming took 1 base from V and 11 from J; bases not matched to a gene: 20. The CDR3 region has the DNA TGCGCCAGCAGCCAAGTGGGCCAACTGACAGGGTCCTACGAAAAGCAGTTCTTC. Translating gives CASSQVGQLTGSYEKQFF.

The CDR3 DNA reads TGTGCCACACCTCGACAGCGAGCAGGTGGCTACACCTTC. Its protein product is CATPRQRAGGYTF. The V gene is TRBV5-6, the J gene TRBJ1-2; D may be TRBD1 (5 bases). Trimming removed 9 bases from V and 7 bases from J, with 19 bases in between. The length of the CDR3 is 13 residues. Germline V gene data show CDR1 as SGHDT and CDR2 as YYEEEE.

V is TRBV5-5 and J is TRBJ1-5; D is perhaps TRBD1 (6 bases). V lost 1 base and J 5 bases, leaving 16 bases between the germline ends. Looked up from germline, CDR1 is SGHKS and CDR2 is YYEKEE (reference sequence). The CDR3 totals 16 residues. The CDR3 sequence is CASSLRGNSGYQPQHF. The CDR3 bases are TGTGCCAGCAGCTTGAGGGGGAACTCCGGATATCAGCCCCAGCATTTT.

This clone was detected only once. V gene TRBV7-8 combines with J gene TRBJ1-1; 12 bases map to TRBD1. Germline V lookup: CDR1 SGHVS, CDR2 FQNEAQ. The CDR3 runs to 16 residues. V was clipped by 3 bases and J by 4 bases; unmatched bases: 6. DNA for the CDR3: TGTGCCAGCAGCTTGGGACAGGGGGCTAGAGGCACTGAAGCTTTCTTT. Encoded protein: CASSLGQGARGTEAFF.

The chain combines TRBV18 with TRBJ1-1; 7 bases are a match to TRBD1. The germline V gene has CDR1 KGHSH and CDR2 LQKENI. With V trimmed by 2 bases and J by 5 bases, 5 bases remained unmatched. The CDR3 covers 14 residues. The CDR3 reads CASSPFTGDTEAFF. CDR3 DNA sequence: TGTGCCAGCTCACCATTCACAGGGGATACTGAAGCTTTCTTT.